The entry below gives a single T cell receptor (beta chain) sequence along with its context. Original handling: Counts of nucleated cells, estimated from reference gene primer amplification, were obtained. Data came from immunoSEQ multiplex PCR; TCRdb stores just in-frame clones and leaves some out. V and J calls and clone size follow that table, whereas D and trimming were derived from the DNA. Seen here are under 200,000 clones, approximately 83% observed once, and the top ten hold less than 2%. V was clipped by 1 base and J by 2 bases, with 15 bases between them. This CDR3 contains 18 residues. Germline V gene sequence: CDR1 SGHTA, CDR2 FQGTGA. This sample is part of a study of blood T cell repertoires in COVID-19. Study background: Researchers got acute and convalescent COVID-19 samples from the United States, Italy and Spain. PBMCs, B-cell-depleted T cells, or T cells were the source of the cDNA or gDNA that made up the material.

The sequenced sample consisted of peripheral blood. The chain joins TRBV7-3 to TRBJ2-6; perhaps TRBD1 as D (7 bases). This clonotype originated in a human donor in a cohort sampled during active COVID-19. The CDR3 reads CASSLSVPGGTGANVLTF. CDR3 DNA: TGTGCCAGCAGCTTAAGCGTTCCAGGGGGGACTGGGGCCAACGTCCTGACTTTC.